Listed here are 16 T cell receptor beta chains from one sample, sequenced in a study of CD8+ T cells in alopecia areata. The treatment is: oral pan-JAK inhibitor, 5-10 mg twice daily. Extraction of RNA preceded its reverse transcription into cDNA, which served as the sequencing template. TCRdb keeps only in-frame clones here, not all; method: immunoSEQ multiplex PCR. The sample includes 100,000 to 150,000 clones, about 59% of them seen just once. This material consisted of CD4+ T cells sorted from blood, taken at week 4, from a patient treated with tofacitinib. These receptor sequences come from a human donor with alopecia areata.

The chain recombines TRBV7-9 with TRBJ1-6, with 8 bases matching TRBD1. V shed 2 bases and J 11 bases; nucleotides not matched to a gene: 5. Looked up from germline, CDR1 is SEHNR and CDR2 is FQNEAQ (reference sequence). The CDR3 totals 14 residues. The CDR3 DNA is TGTGCCAGCAGCTTATCCCGGGACAGGCCACCCCTCCACTTT. This translates into CASSLSRDRPPLHF.

V gene TRBV28 combines with J gene TRBJ2-6; tentative D call: TRBD1 (5 bases). Germline CDR1 is MDHEN and CDR2 is SYDVKM. The CDR3 covers 17 residues. Trimming stripped 4 bases from V and 4 bases from J, with 17 bases between. CDR3 bases: TGTGCCAGCAGTTATCTGTATAAGGGGCCCGGGGCCAACGTCCTGACTTTC. Translation gives CASSYLYKGPGANVLTF.

The chain joins TRBV9 to TRBJ1-1; no firm D call. V lost 2 bases and J 2 bases, leaving 7 bases between the germline ends. Germline V gene sequence: CDR1 SGDLS, CDR2 YYNGEE. This CDR3 is 13 amino acids long. The CDR3 DNA sequence: TGTGCCAGCAGCGTGAACCGCAACACTGAAGCTTTCTTT. It yields the protein CASSVNRNTEAFF.

The chain joins TRBV5-1 to TRBJ2-3; 11 nucleotides align to TRBD2. Germline lookup yields CDR1 SGHRS and CDR2 YFSETQ. The CDR3 spans 18 residues. V was clipped by 4 bases and J by 3 bases; unmatched bases: 13. The CDR3 spells CASSGAASGRRRTDTQYF. CDR3 sequence (DNA): TGCGCCAGCAGCGGGGCGGCTAGCGGGAGGCGGAGAACAGATACGCAGTATTTT.

The V gene is TRBV11-2, the J gene TRBJ1-3, with a possible D match to TRBD1 (6 bases). V lost 5 bases to trimming and J lost 5 bases, with 10 bases between them. The germline V gene has CDR1 SGHAT and CDR2 FQNNGV. CDR3 length equals 13 residues. CDR3 sequence: CASSPTGRNTIYF. The CDR3 nucleotides are TGTGCCAGCAGCCCTACAGGGAGAAACACCATATATTTT.

This clone has just one count. V is TRBV29-1 and J is TRBJ1-1; no firm D call. V was clipped by 7 bases and J by 2 bases, with 14 bases between them. Germline V gene sequence: CDR1 SQVTM, CDR2 ANQGSEA. The CDR3 consists of 13 residues. CDR3 amino acids: CSATRHSNTEAFF. In DNA form, the CDR3 reads TGCAGCGCAACTCGACACTCCAACACTGAAGCTTTCTTT.

This clone was detected only once. The V call is TRBV10-3, the J call TRBJ2-5, with D uncertain. This CDR3 has 14 amino acids. Germline V gene data show CDR1 as ENHRY and CDR2 as SYGVKD. V shed 4 bases and J shed 5 bases, with 14 bases lying between them. CDR3 DNA: TGTGCCATCAGTGCCCAGCAGCTTTTGGAGACCCAGTACTTC. Translation gives CAISAQQLLETQYF.

The chain uses TRBV30 and TRBJ2-1; D is possibly TRBD2 (5 bases). This CDR3 has 17 residues. V was clipped by 0 bases and J by 1 base, with 16 bases between them. CDR1 is GTSNPN, CDR2 SVGIG, per germline (reference sequence). CDR3 bases: TGTGCCTGGAGTGTCGGACCTACTCGGGGTTCCTACAATGAGCAGTTCTTC. Translation: CAWSVGPTRGSYNEQFF.

V gene TRBV11-1 combines with J gene TRBJ2-7; 8 positions agree with TRBD2. CDR1 is SGHAT, CDR2 FQDESV, per germline (reference sequence). V lost 5 bases, J lost 3 bases, and 9 bases stayed unmatched. The CDR3 runs 15 residues. DNA for the CDR3: TGTGCCAGCAGCCAGTCCGCGGGAGGTCTCTACGAGCAGTACTTC. This gives the protein CASSQSAGGLYEQYF.

By share, this clone ranks as medium-sized. The sample has other DNA sequences that encode this CDR3 too. The chain links TRBV7-2 to TRBJ1-1; the D is unclear. CDR3 length equals 13 residues. Looked up from germline, CDR1 is SGHTA and CDR2 is FQGNSA. Trimming took off 5 bases at V and 1 base at J, with 8 bases between the two ends. The CDR3 region has the DNA TGTGCCAGCAGCCTAGAGGGGAACACTGAAGCTTTCTTT. This codes for CASSLEGNTEAFF.

This clone showed up just a few times. The sample contains more than one DNA sequence encoding this CDR3. This chain uses TRBV29-1 with TRBJ2-3; D perhaps matches TRBD2 (5 bases). In germline, CDR1 is SQVTM, CDR2 ANQGSEA. V lost 4 bases and J lost 6, with 8 bases in between. The CDR3 totals 11 residues. The CDR3 sequence is CSVGPGDTQYF. The CDR3 bases are TGCAGCGTTGGTCCGGGGGATACGCAGTATTTT.

The V and J genes are TRBV30 and TRBJ2-1; tentatively, D is TRBD2 (6 bases). CDR1 and CDR2 from the germline V gene are GTSNPN and SVGIG (reference sequence). Trimming left V 4 bases short and J 3 bases short, with 13 bases between. The CDR3 is made up of 14 amino acids. CDR3 amino acids: CAWNPGLDYNEQFF. The CDR3 nucleotides are TGTGCCTGGAATCCGGGACTTGACTACAATGAGCAGTTCTTC.

The chain links TRBV29-1 to TRBJ2-1; D ambiguous. The V end lost 2 bases, the J end lost 0 bases, and 8 bases lay between the germline ends. The CDR3 length is 14 residues. CDR1 is SQVTM and CDR2 is ANQGSEA in the germline V gene. CDR3 protein: CSVERVDSYNEQFF. The CDR3 nucleotides are TGCAGCGTTGAACGGGTTGACTCCTACAATGAGCAGTTCTTC.

This chain connects TRBV7-2 to TRBJ2-5; perhaps TRBD2 as D (6 bases). The CDR3 extends over 15 amino acids. The V gene's germline CDR1 is SGHTA and CDR2 FQGNSA. The V and J ends lost 2 bases and 5 bases respectively, with 15 bases between them. The CDR3 here is CASSLYSREAETQYF. The CDR3 DNA is TGTGCCAGCAGCTTATATTCAAGGGAGGCGGAGACCCAGTACTTC. The full variable domain, with the rest looked up from reference TRBV7-2 and TRBJ2-5, is GAGVSQSPSNKVTEKGKDVELRCDPISGHTALYWYRQSLGQGLEFLIYFQGNSAPDKSGLPSDRFSAERTGGSVSTLTIQRTQQEDSAVYLCASSLYSREAETQYFGPGTRLLVL.

The chain joins TRBV29-1 to TRBJ1-2; D is unclear. V lost 6 bases and J 4 bases, leaving 9 bases between the germline ends. This CDR3 contains 11 residues. Germline CDR1 reads SQVTM; CDR2 reads ANQGSEA. The DNA for the CDR3 is TGCAGCGTGCGAGGGATCTATGGCTACACCTTC. Protein: CSVRGIYGYTF.

This sequence joins TRBV5-1 and TRBJ2-5; D unresolved. Germline V gene lookup returns CDR1 SGHRS and CDR2 YFSETQ. This CDR3 region has 15 residues. V lost 3 bases and J lost 1, with 13 bases in between. CDR3 region: CASSSETTSQETQYF. The CDR3 nucleotides are TGCGCCAGCAGCTCAGAAACGACAAGCCAAGAGACCCAGTACTTC.